These 30 T cell receptor beta chains share one sample of origin, sequenced in a study of blood T cell repertoires in COVID-19 (dated by TCRdb to 2018 to 2020). Libraries were made using the immunoSEQ multiplex PCR assay. Drawn from immuneACCESS, this table holds only the in-frame rearrangements with V and J called that TCRdb kept. Clones are partly lost; checked studies trace under half to an unresolved V gene and leave the rest unexplained. Across this sample there are some 140,000 clones, with roughly four fifths seen only once. The ten largest clones take up under 2% of the sample. The sample consisted of peripheral blood. All receptors derive from a man older than 75 with acute or convalescent COVID-19.

The chain employs TRBV9 and TRBJ2-3, with TRBD1 matching 9 bases. The trim removed 3 bases at V and 6 bases at J, leaving 8 bases unmatched. The CDR3 covers 15 residues. The germline V gene has CDR1 SGDLS and CDR2 YYNGEE. The CDR3 here is CASSARDRAMDTQYF. The CDR3 bases are TGTGCCAGCAGCGCCCGGGACAGGGCAATGGATACGCAGTATTTT.

J is TRBJ1-1 and V is TRBV6-5; TRBD1 agrees at 7 bases. The J segment lost 11 bases and the V segment lost 6 bases, leaving 15 bases of the junction unmatched. This CDR3 has 14 residues. Per the germline V gene, CDR1 is MNHEY and CDR2 is SVGAGI. CDR3 region: CASRSSGTEGSAFF. CDR3 DNA: TGTGCCAGCAGGAGCTCCGGGACAGAGGGTTCGGCTTTCTTT.

This clone came up once. The J gene is TRBJ1-5, the V gene TRBV11-2; 9 bases fit TRBD1. J lost 4 bases, V lost 1 base, and 2 bases had no gene match. The CDR3 is made up of 15 amino acids. From germline, CDR1 is SGHAT and CDR2 FQNNGV. CDR3 loop: CASSLGQGGNQPQHF. The CDR3 bases are TGTGCCAGCAGCTTAGGACAGGGGGGTAATCAGCCCCAGCATTTT.

The CDR3 DNA is TGTGCCAGCAGTTTATCTCCTACAGGGCTCCAGGGCCAAGAGACCCAGTACTTC. Protein: CASSLSPTGLQGQETQYF. This sequence joins TRBV27 and TRBJ2-5; D is perhaps TRBD1 (6 bases). In germline, CDR1 is MNHEY, CDR2 SMNVEV (reference sequence). The V end lost 0 bases, the J end lost 1 base, and 18 bases lay between the germline ends. The CDR3 is 18 residues long.

The chain has TRBV3-1 (or the pseudogene TRBV3-2) and TRBJ2-1, with 10 bases matching TRBD2. CDR3 length: 19 residues. Germline loops: CDR1 LGHDT, CDR2 YNNKEL (reference sequence). J lost 3 bases, V lost 0 bases, and 11 bases had no gene match. CDR3: CASSQDQGSGGINYNEQFF. The CDR3 DNA sequence: TGTGCCAGCAGCCAAGATCAAGGTAGCGGGGGGATAAACTACAATGAGCAGTTCTTC.

This chain joins TRBV4-1 and TRBJ1-3; D may be TRBD1 (5 bases). This CDR3 has 14 residues. CDR1 MGHRA and CDR2 YSYEKL come from the germline V gene. V lost 4 bases to trimming and J lost 0 bases, with 7 bases between them. CDR3 sequence reads: CASSRGGSGNTIYF. In nucleotides, the CDR3 is TGCGCCAGCAGCCGGGGGGGCTCTGGAAACACCATATATTTT.

The rearrangement links TRBV9 to TRBJ1-4; D not resolved. Trimming left V 0 bases short and J 3 bases short, with 9 bases between. Germline V gene lookup returns CDR1 SGDLS and CDR2 YYNGEE. The CDR3 contains 15 residues. CDR3 sequence reads: CASSVGEVSNEKLFF. Here the CDR3 DNA reads TGTGCCAGCAGCGTAGGAGAGGTGTCTAATGAAAAACTGTTTTTT.

The J gene is TRBJ2-6, the V gene TRBV7-2, with 8 bases lining up with TRBD2. The germline V gene has CDR1 SGHTA and CDR2 FQGNSA. This CDR3 comprises 16 residues. After removal of 0 bases from V and 2 bases from J, the junction contained 0 bases not matched to a gene. Here the CDR3 DNA reads TGTGCCAGCAGCTTAGCAGCGGGGGCTGGGGCCAACGTCCTGACTTTC. This codes for CASSLAAGAGANVLTF.

The chain recombines TRBV6-2 or TRBV6-3 with TRBJ1-5; D is ambiguous. Germline-derived CDR1 and CDR2 are MNHEY and SVGEGT. V was cut by 5 bases and J by 2 bases, with 10 bases left in between. The CDR3 sequence is 14 residues long. CDR3 sequence reads: CASSGPSGNQPQHF. Written as DNA, the CDR3 is TGTGCCAGCAGTGGCCCCAGTGGCAATCAGCCCCAGCATTTT.

At least ten counts were recorded for this clone. The chain recombines TRBV7-2 with TRBJ1-3; D is uncertain. The CDR3 has 13 residues. The ends were cut back, 3 bases at V and 3 bases at J, with 6 bases in the middle. CDR1 is SGHTA, CDR2 FQGNSA, per germline. The CDR3 loop is CASSFPGGNTIYF. The CDR3 bases are TGTGCCAGCAGCTTCCCAGGTGGAAACACCATATATTTT.

This rearrangement joins TRBV9 to TRBJ1-5; D remains unclear. The CDR3 runs to 14 residues. Germline CDR1 is SGDLS and CDR2 is YYNGEE. The germline V and J ends were trimmed by 0 bases and 5 bases, with 9 bases remaining between them. CDR3 loop: CASSVGDTHQPQHF. The CDR3 coding sequence is TGTGCCAGCAGCGTAGGCGACACACATCAGCCCCAGCATTTT.

The chain is built from TRBV6-5 and TRBJ2-5; 7 nucleotides agree with TRBD2. The CDR3 sequence is 13 residues long. J was trimmed by 7 bases and V by 8 bases; bases with no gene match: 10. Germline CDR1 MNHEY, CDR2 SVGAGI. CDR3 protein: CASLASGRGTQYF. In DNA, the CDR3 is TGTGCCAGCCTGGCTAGCGGTCGAGGGACCCAGTACTTC.

The V call is TRBV7-2, the J call TRBJ2-7; 13 positions agree with TRBD2. Germline assignment: CDR1 SGHTA and CDR2 FQGNSA. Trimming took 4 bases from V and 4 from J; bases not matched to a gene: 4. The CDR3 has 15 residues. For the CDR3, the DNA is TGTGCCAGCAGCTCGACTAGCGGGGGGATTTACGAGCAGTACTTC. Protein product: CASSSTSGGIYEQYF.

V usage is TRBV28 and J usage is TRBJ1-6; D unresolved. Trimming shortened V by 1 base and J by 8 bases, and 3 bases separated the two germline ends. The CDR3 has 12 amino acids. CDR1 and CDR2 from the germline V gene are MDHEN and SYDVKM. The CDR3 DNA reads as TGTGCCAGCAGTTTATTCTATTCACCCCTCCACTTT. It yields the protein CASSLFYSPLHF.

The gene calls are TRBV28 and TRBJ1-1; no firm D call. This CDR3 region has 13 residues. CDR1 is MDHEN and CDR2 is SYDVKM in the germline V gene. Trimming removed 5 bases from V and 11 bases from J, with 18 bases in between. The CDR3 protein is CASSTSAPFQAFF. CDR3 nucleotides: TGTGCCAGCAGTACCAGCGCCCCATTCCAGGCTTTCTTT.

The J gene is TRBJ2-1, the V gene TRBV12-3 or TRBV12-4, with TRBD2 as a possible D gene (6 bases). Trimming took 8 bases from V and 4 from J, leaving 9 bases between them. The CDR3 consists of 12 residues. CDR3 amino acids: CASAEGYNEQFF. The CDR3 nucleotides read TGTGCCAGCGCGGAGGGATACAATGAGCAGTTCTTC.

This chain uses TRBV7-9 with TRBJ1-1, with 9 bases identical to TRBD1. This CDR3 spans 14 amino acids. V was clipped by 5 bases and J by 4 bases; unmatched bases: 5. CDR1 SEHNR and CDR2 FQNEAQ come from the germline V gene (reference sequence). The CDR3 DNA sequence: TGTGCCAGCAGCCCTGACAGGGGGGCCACTGAAGCTTTCTTT. Translating it yields CASSPDRGATEAFF.

CDR3 bases: TGTGCGTCCTGGGGGGGGGCACAGCCCCAGCATTTT. Its protein is CASWGGAQPQHF. The genes are TRBV19 and TRBJ1-5; possibly TRBD1 for D (6 bases). CDR1 and CDR2 (germline): LNHDA, SQIVND (reference sequence). The CDR3 has 12 amino acids.

The V call is TRBV24-1, the J call TRBJ2-3, with 7 bases identical to TRBD1. Germline loops: CDR1 KGHDR, CDR2 SFDVKD. The ends lost 12 bases at V and 2 bases at J; junction bases unmatched: 10. The CDR3 spans 14 residues. CDR3 nucleotide sequence: TGTGCCCCGGGACAGCCCAACCTCACAGATACGCAGTATTTT. Its protein product is CAPGQPNLTDTQYF.

The J gene is TRBJ2-7, the V gene TRBV5-3, with 8 bases lining up with TRBD2. TRBV5-3 is annotated as an ORF whose role is uncertain. The CDR3 loop spans 14 amino acids. The V segment lost 10 bases and the J segment 0 bases; nucleotides outside the gene matches: 9. CDR3 sequence (DNA): TGTGCCCGGGGGGGCCTACAAAGCTCCTACGAGCAGTACGTC. It yields the protein CARGGLQSSYEQYV.

The CDR3 DNA reads as TGTGCCAGCAGCCCGGCGGGCGGGTACGAGCAGTACTTC. Its translation: CASSPAGGYEQYF. This chain joins TRBV11-2 and TRBJ2-7, with D possibly being TRBD2 (5 bases). V lost 5 bases, J lost 4 bases, and 12 bases lay in between. CDR3 length: 13 amino acids. The germline V gene has CDR1 SGHAT and CDR2 FQNNGV. The variable domain in full, with the rest retrieved from reference TRBV11-2 and TRBJ2-7, is EAGVAQSPRYKIIEKRQSVAFWCNPISGHATLYWYQQILGQGPKLLIQFQNNGVVDDSQLPKDRFSAERLKGVDSTLKIQPAKLEDSAVYLCASSPAGGYEQYFGPGTRLTVT.

A few counts support this clone. This CDR3 reads CASKGQMNTEAFF. CDR3 coding DNA: TGTGCCAGCAAAGGACAGATGAACACTGAAGCTTTCTTT. V and J are TRBV6-5 and TRBJ1-1; perhaps TRBD1 as D (6 bases). This CDR3 region has 13 residues. Germline V gives CDR1 MNHEY, CDR2 SVGAGI. Deletions cut 7 bases from V and 0 bases from J, with 9 bases between.

The chain has TRBV5-1 and TRBJ2-5; 10 bases map to TRBD1. Germline V lookup: CDR1 SGHRS, CDR2 YFSETQ. V trimming: 4 bases; J trimming: 5 bases; junction bases outside the gene matches: 8. The CDR3 is 15 residues long. In DNA, the CDR3 is TGCGCCAGCAGCCGGGAGACAGGGGGCGACGAGACCCAGTACTTC. Translation: CASSRETGGDETQYF.

V gene TRBV11-2 combines with J gene TRBJ2-1, with 7 bases that match TRBD2. This CDR3 comprises 15 residues. CDR1 is SGHAT and CDR2 is FQNNGV in the germline V gene. J lost 7 bases, V lost 0 bases, and 6 bases had no gene match. The CDR3 loop reads CASSLDPGGGNEQFF. Here the CDR3 DNA reads TGTGCCAGCAGCTTAGATCCCGGCGGGGGAAATGAGCAGTTCTTC.

V is TRBV6-6 and J is TRBJ2-3; 12 bases line up with TRBD2. The CDR3 sequence is 15 residues long. CDR1 MNHNY and CDR2 SVGAGI come from the germline V gene (reference sequence). Trimming at V came to 6 bases and at J to 2 bases, leaving 3 bases not matched to a gene. CDR3 protein: CASRLAGGYTDTQYF. CDR3 in DNA: TGTGCCAGCAGACTAGCGGGGGGCTACACAGATACGCAGTATTTT.

This sequence joins TRBV7-8 and TRBJ1-3; TRBD1 is a possible D gene (5 bases). Trimming pared 3 bases from V and 1 base from J, leaving 10 bases between. Germline V CDR1 and CDR2: SGHVS, FQNEAQ. This CDR3 contains 15 residues. CDR3 sequence reads: CASSLPGSSGNTIYF. Written as DNA, the CDR3 is TGTGCCAGCAGCTTGCCAGGGTCTTCTGGAAACACCATATATTTT.

CDR3 DNA sequence: TGTGCCAGTATCCCGGGACAGGGAGTTGAAAAACTGTTTTTT. This encodes CASIPGQGVEKLFF. The chain uses TRBV19 and TRBJ1-4, with 9 bases matching TRBD1. The length of the CDR3 is 14 residues. Germline values: CDR1 LNHDA, CDR2 SQIVND (reference sequence). V lost 7 bases and J lost 7; bases outside the gene matches: 7.

The chain combines TRBV6-2 or TRBV6-3 with TRBJ2-7, with 10 bases fitting TRBD2. This CDR3 contains 15 residues. V was pared by 5 bases and J by 6 bases, with 10 bases of the junction left unmatched. The germline gives CDR1 MNHEY, CDR2 SVGEGT. DNA for the CDR3: TGTGCCAGCAGTCGCGAGCGGGGGGGCCGTTCCGAGCAGTACTTC. Translated, it gives CASSRERGGRSEQYF.

The gene calls are TRBV14 and TRBJ1-2; D gene unclear. The CDR3 is 11 amino acids. With 4 bases removed from V and 8 bases from J, the gap between germline ends came to 8 bases. From germline, CDR1 is SGHDN and CDR2 FVKESK. This CDR3 is CASSRLGGYTF. CDR3 nucleotide sequence: TGTGCCAGCAGCCGGCTAGGCGGCTACACCTTC. The full variable domain, in which reference TRBV14 and TRBJ1-2 provide the parts outside the CDR3, is EAGVTQFPSHSVIEKGQTVTLRCDPISGHDNLYWYRRVMGKEIKFLLHFVKESKQDESGMPNNRFLAERTGGTYSTLKVQPAELEDSGVYFCASSRLGGYTFGSGTRLTVV.

The CDR3 region has the DNA TGTGCCAGCAGCCCTATTAGGGGAAGCAATCAGCCCCAGCATTTT. This codes for CASSPIRGSNQPQHF. The chain couples TRBV7-2 to TRBJ1-5, with D possibly matching TRBD1 (5 bases). Trimming removed 5 bases from V and 1 base from J, with 12 bases in between. The CDR3 is 15 residues long. Looked up from germline, CDR1 is SGHTA and CDR2 is FQGNSA.